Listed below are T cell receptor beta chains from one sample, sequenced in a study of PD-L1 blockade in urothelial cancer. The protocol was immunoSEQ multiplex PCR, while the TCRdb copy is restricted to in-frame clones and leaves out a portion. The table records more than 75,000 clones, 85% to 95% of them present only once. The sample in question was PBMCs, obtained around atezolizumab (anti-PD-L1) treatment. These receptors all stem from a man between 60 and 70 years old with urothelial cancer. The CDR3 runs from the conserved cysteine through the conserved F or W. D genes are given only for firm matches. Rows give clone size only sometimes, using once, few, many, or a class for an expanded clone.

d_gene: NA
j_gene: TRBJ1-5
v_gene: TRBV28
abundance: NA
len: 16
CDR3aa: CASSPPGTSLAQPQHF
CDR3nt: TGTGCCAGCAGCCCCCCCGGGACATCGCTAGCTCAGCCCCAGCATTTT

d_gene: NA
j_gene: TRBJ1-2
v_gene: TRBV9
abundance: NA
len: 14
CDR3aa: CASSVGTASYGYTF
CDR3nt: TGTGCCAGCAGCGTAGGCACAGCATCTTATGGCTACACCTTC

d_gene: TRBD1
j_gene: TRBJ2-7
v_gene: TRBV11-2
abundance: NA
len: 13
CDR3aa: CASSRGQGYEQYF
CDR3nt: TGTGCCAGCAGCCGCGGACAGGGATACGAGCAGTACTTC

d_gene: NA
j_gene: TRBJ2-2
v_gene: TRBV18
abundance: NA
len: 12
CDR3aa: CASSRRSGELFF
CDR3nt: TGTGCCAGCTCACGCCGGAGCGGGGAGCTGTTTTTT

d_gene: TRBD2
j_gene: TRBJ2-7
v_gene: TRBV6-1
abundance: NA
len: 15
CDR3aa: CASSGSGLVPYEQYF
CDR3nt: TGTGCCAGCAGTGGGTCGGGACTAGTGCCCTACGAGCAGTACTTC

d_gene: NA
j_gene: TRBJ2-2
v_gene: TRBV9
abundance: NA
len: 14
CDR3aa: CASTLGGSTGELFF
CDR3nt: TGTGCCAGCACTCTAGGGGGAAGCACCGGGGAGCTGTTTTTT

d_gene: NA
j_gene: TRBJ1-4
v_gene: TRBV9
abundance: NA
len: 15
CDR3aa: CASSLGPSTNEKLFF
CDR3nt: TGTGCCAGCAGCCTTGGCCCGTCAACTAATGAAAAACTGTTTTTT

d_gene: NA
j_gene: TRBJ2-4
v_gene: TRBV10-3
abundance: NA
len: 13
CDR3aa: CAISDRAKNIQYF
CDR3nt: TGTGCCATCAGTGACAGGGCCAAAAACATTCAGTACTTC

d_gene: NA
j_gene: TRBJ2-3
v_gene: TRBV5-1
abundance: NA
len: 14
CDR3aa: CASSLESVFDTQYF
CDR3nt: TGCGCCAGCAGCTTGGAATCGGTTTTTGATACGCAGTATTTT

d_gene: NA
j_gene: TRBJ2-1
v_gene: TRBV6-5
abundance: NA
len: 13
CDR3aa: CASSYRGDNEQFF
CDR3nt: TGTGCCAGCAGTTACAGGGGTGACAATGAGCAGTTCTTC

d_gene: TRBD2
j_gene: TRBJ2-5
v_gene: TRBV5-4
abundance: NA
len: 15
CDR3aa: CASSLGLAGVETQYF
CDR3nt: TGTGCCAGCAGCTTGGGACTAGCGGGAGTAGAGACCCAGTACTTC

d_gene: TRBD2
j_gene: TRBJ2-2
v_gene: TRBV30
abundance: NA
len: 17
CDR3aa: CAGQRTSGSPESGELFF
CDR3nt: TGTGCCGGACAGCGGACTAGCGGGAGCCCCGAGAGCGGGGAGCTGTTTTTT

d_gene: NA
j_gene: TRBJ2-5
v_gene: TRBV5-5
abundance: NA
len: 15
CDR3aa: CASSRWDAGQETQYF
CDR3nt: TGTGCCAGCAGCCGGTGGGACGCGGGACAAGAGACCCAGTACTTC

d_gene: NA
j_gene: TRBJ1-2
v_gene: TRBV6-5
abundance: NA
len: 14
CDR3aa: CASRNRAPGLGYTF
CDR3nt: TGTGCCAGCAGAAACCGGGCCCCAGGACTCGGCTACACCTTC

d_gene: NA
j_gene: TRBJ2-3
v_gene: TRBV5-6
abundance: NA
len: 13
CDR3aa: CASLPYSTDTQYF
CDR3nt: TGTGCCAGCCTCCCGTATAGCACAGATACGCAGTATTTT

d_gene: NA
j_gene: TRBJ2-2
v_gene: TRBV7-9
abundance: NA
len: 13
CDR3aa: CASSLRETGELFF
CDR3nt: TGTGCCAGCAGCTTGAGGGAAACCGGGGAGCTGTTTTTT

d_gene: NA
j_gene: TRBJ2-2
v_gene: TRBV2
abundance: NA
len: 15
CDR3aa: CASSGTTWNTGELFF
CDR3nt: TGTGCCAGCAGTGGGACTACCTGGAACACCGGGGAGCTGTTTTTT

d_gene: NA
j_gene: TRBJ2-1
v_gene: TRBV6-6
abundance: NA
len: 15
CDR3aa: CASSYPLSRDNEQFF
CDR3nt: TGTGCCAGCAGTTACCCATTGTCGAGGGACAATGAGCAGTTCTTC

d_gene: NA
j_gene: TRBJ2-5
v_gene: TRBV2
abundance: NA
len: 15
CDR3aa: CASTTGSGPQETQYF
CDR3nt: TGTGCCAGCACCACAGGGTCAGGCCCTCAAGAGACCCAGTACTTC

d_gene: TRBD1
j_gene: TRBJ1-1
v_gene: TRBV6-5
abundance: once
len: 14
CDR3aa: CASSQGGMYTEAFF
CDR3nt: TGTGCCAGCAGTCAGGGGGGTATGTACACTGAAGCTTTCTTT

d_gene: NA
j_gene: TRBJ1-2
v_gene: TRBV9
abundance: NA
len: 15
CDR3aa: CASSPSASVNYGYTF
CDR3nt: TGTGCCAGCAGCCCTTCGGCCAGCGTTAACTATGGCTACACCTTC

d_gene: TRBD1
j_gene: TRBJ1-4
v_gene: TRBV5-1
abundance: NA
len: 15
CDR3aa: CASSLRQGAEEKLFF
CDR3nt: TGCGCCAGCAGCCTCCGACAGGGGGCAGAAGAAAAACTGTTTTTT

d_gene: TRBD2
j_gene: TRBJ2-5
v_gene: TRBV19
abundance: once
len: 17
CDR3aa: CASSIAVGTSGSETQYF
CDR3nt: TGTGCCAGTAGTATAGCCGTGGGTACTAGCGGGAGTGAGACCCAGTACTTC

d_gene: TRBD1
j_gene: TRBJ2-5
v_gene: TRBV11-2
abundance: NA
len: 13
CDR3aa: CASSRDREETQYF
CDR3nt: TGTGCCAGCAGCCGGGACAGAGAAGAGACCCAGTACTTC

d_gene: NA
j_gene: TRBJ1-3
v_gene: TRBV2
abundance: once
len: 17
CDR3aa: CASSPSGAAPTGNTIYF
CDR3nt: TGTGCCAGCAGCCCCTCAGGCGCCGCCCCTACTGGAAACACCATATATTTT

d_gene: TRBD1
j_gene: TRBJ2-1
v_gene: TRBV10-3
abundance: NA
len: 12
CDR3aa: CAISGTGDEQFF
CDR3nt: TGTGCCATCAGCGGCACAGGGGATGAGCAGTTCTTC

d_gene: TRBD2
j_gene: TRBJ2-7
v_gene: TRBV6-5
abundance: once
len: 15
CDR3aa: CASSYSVAGLYEQYF
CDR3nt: TGTGCCAGCAGTTACTCGGTAGCGGGGCTTTACGAGCAGTACTTC

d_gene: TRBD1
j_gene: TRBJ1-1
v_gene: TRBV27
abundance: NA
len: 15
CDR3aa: CASSMRTGGYTEAFF
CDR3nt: TGTGCCAGCAGTATGAGGACAGGGGGCTACACTGAAGCTTTCTTT

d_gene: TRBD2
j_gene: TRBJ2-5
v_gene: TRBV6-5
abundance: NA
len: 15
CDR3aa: CASSNLAGGQETQYF
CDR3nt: TGTGCCAGCAGTAACTTAGCGGGGGGGCAAGAGACCCAGTACTTC

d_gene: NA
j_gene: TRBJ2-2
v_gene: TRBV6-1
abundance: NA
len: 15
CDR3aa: CASSSRTQGTGELFF
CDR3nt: TGTGCCAGCAGTAGCCGGACACAAGGGACCGGGGAGCTGTTTTTT

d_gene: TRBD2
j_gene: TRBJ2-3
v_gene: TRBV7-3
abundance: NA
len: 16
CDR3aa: CASSLGASGSTDTQYF
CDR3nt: TGTGCCAGCAGCTTAGGGGCTAGCGGGAGCACAGATACGCAGTATTTT

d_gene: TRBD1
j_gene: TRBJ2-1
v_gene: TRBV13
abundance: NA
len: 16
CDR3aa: CASRRRTGQGPDEQFF
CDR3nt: TGTGCCAGCAGACGAAGGACGGGACAGGGTCCAGATGAGCAGTTCTTC

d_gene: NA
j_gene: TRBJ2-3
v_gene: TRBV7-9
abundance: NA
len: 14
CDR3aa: CASSLERGTDTQYF
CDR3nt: TGTGCCAGCAGTCTGGAGCGGGGCACAGATACGCAGTATTTT

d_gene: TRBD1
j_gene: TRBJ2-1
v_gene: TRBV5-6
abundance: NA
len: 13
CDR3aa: CASSWGTGEEQFF
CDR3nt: TGTGCCAGCAGCTGGGGGACAGGGGAAGAGCAGTTCTTC

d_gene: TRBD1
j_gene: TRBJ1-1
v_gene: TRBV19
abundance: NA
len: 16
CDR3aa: CASSAATGTGNTEAFF
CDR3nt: TGTGCCAGTAGTGCCGCAACCGGGACAGGGAACACTGAAGCTTTCTTT

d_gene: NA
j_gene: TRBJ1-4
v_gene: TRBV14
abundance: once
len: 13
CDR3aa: CASRSEAREKLFF
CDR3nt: TGTGCCAGCAGATCCGAGGCACGTGAAAAACTGTTTTTT

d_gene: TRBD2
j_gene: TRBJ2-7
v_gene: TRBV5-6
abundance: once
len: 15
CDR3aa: CASSLFVAGAYEQYF
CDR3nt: TGTGCCAGCAGCTTGTTTGTAGCGGGGGCCTACGAGCAGTACTTC

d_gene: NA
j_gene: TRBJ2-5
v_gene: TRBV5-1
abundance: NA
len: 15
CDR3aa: CASSLVPGSSSSQYF
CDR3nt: TGCGCCAGCAGCTTAGTTCCGGGGAGTTCGTCTTCCCAGTACTTC

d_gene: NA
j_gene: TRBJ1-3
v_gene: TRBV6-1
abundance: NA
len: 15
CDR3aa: CASSGWGHTGNTIYF
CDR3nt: TGTGCCAGCTCCGGTTGGGGGCATACCGGAAACACCATATATTTT

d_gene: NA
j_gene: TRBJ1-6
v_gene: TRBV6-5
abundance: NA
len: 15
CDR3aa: CASSYSEGVDSPLHF
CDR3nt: TGTGCCAGCAGTTACTCCGAGGGGGTTGATTCACCCCTCCACTTT